The T cell receptor (beta chain) described here comes from a study of shared clonotypes between healthy human individuals. The authors divided CD4+ cells into CD45RA+ naive and CD45RA-negative memory subsets. As regards this clone: Its target is not known.

TCRdb's copy holds only in-frame clones and misses some; the assay was immunoSEQ multiplex PCR. The sample shows over 2 million clones, around 90% of them seen only once. General study findings and limits: Naive subsets, compared against memory subsets, generally had larger estimated richness values. Naive CD4 clonotypes overlapped across a few donors at roughly 5.1%.

Germline CDR1 and CDR2: SGHTA and FQGTGA. V lost 2 bases and J lost 5; bases outside the gene matches: 2. CDR3 length: 14 residues. The sequenced material came from naive CD4+ T cells from PBMCs. This sample's subset: CD45RA+ positively selected. The clonotype was recovered from a man aged 18 to 30 in good health. Some clones in this sample may be carry-over from other donors' samples. The genes are TRBV7-3 and TRBJ2-5; 10 bases are a match to TRBD2. CDR3 protein: CASSLSSGSETQYF. The CDR3 DNA follows: TGTGCCAGCAGCTTATCTAGCGGGAGTGAGACCCAGTACTTC.